The 11 T cell receptor beta chains below come from one sample, sequenced in a study of blood T cell repertoires in COVID-19. Sequenced by immunoSEQ multiplex PCR; TCRdb stores in-frame clones only, minus some. The data show roughly 130,000 clones, with around 80% seen just once and under 2.5% held by the top ten. Sample: peripheral blood. The receptors come from a man aged 70-80 years with acute or convalescent COVID-19.

This clone was seen only a few times. The chain joins TRBV28 to TRBJ1-2; D gene unclear. The germline V and J ends were trimmed by 5 bases and 4 bases, with 14 bases remaining between them. Germline lookup yields CDR1 MDHEN and CDR2 SYDVKM. This CDR3 is 14 amino acids long. CDR3 nucleotides: TGTGCCAGCAGTCCGTCTTTGGGCACCTATGGCTACACCTTC. Translating gives CASSPSLGTYGYTF.

CDR3 sequence: CASSPTGFQETQYF. The CDR3 DNA follows: TGTGCCAGCAGCCCCACAGGGTTCCAAGAGACCCAGTACTTC. The gene calls are TRBV7-2 and TRBJ2-5; D possibly corresponds to TRBD1 (6 bases). V was trimmed by 5 bases and J by 1 base, leaving 11 bases between them. The CDR3 covers 14 residues. Germline V lookup: CDR1 SGHTA, CDR2 FQGNSA.

The rearrangement joins TRBV4-1 to TRBJ1-4, with D unclear. The CDR3 sequence is 19 residues long. Germline V gene data show CDR1 as MGHRA and CDR2 as YSYEKL. V was pared by 5 bases and J by 7 bases, with 29 bases between. Written as DNA, the CDR3 is TGCGCCAGCAGCGAACGGGATCCAACTTTAAGACGGGTTAGTGAAAAACTGTTTTTT. It encodes CASSERDPTLRRVSEKLFF.

The chain has TRBV6-6 and TRBJ1-2; 8 bases fit TRBD1. Unmatched junction bases numbered 7, after V lost 3 bases and J lost 4 bases. Looked up from germline, CDR1 is MNHNY and CDR2 is SVGAGI (reference sequence). This CDR3 is 15 amino acids long. CDR3 coding DNA: TGTGCCAGCAGTTATGGGACAGGAACAATCTATGGCTACACCTTC. It is translated as CASSYGTGTIYGYTF.

This clone has more than one count but fewer than ten. The V and J genes are TRBV6-4 and TRBJ2-3; TRBD2 agrees at 8 bases. The CDR3 runs to 15 residues. J was trimmed by 2 bases and V by 3 bases; bases with no gene match: 4. From germline, CDR1 is MRHNA and CDR2 SNTAGT. CDR3 DNA sequence: TGTGCCAGCAGTGAACAGCGGGGGTCCACAGATACGCAGTATTTT. Its protein is CASSEQRGSTDTQYF.

Here the CDR3 reads CASSDVGGTGNEKLFF. The DNA for the CDR3 is TGTGCCAGCAGCGATGTGGGCGGGACGGGTAATGAAAAACTGTTTTTT. The gene calls are TRBV3-1 (or the pseudogene TRBV3-2) and TRBJ1-4, with D perhaps TRBD1 (5 bases). Trimming left V 5 bases short and J 4 bases short, with 17 bases between. Looked up from germline, CDR1 is LGHDT and CDR2 is YNNKEL (reference sequence). The CDR3 contains 16 residues.

The chain has TRBV10-2 and TRBJ2-3; tentative D call: TRBD2 (7 bases). Trimming shortened V by 6 bases and J by 2 bases, and 12 bases separated the two germline ends. This CDR3 has 14 amino acids. Germline CDR1 is WSHSY and CDR2 is SAAADI. CDR3 bases: TGCGCCAGCAGGAGGGGGGGAATCACAGATACGCAGTATTTT. It translates to CASRRGGITDTQYF.

This clone was recorded a few times. The chain links TRBV11-2 to TRBJ2-2, with TRBD2 as a possible D gene (5 bases). CDR1 SGHAT and CDR2 FQNNGV come from the germline V gene. The CDR3 has 14 amino acids. V lost 7 bases, J lost 3 bases, and 12 bases lay in between. The CDR3 DNA sequence: TGTGCCAGCACCACAGTGAGGGACACCGGGGAGCTGTTTTTT. Amino acid sequence: CASTTVRDTGELFF.

J is TRBJ1-4 and V is TRBV6-6, with TRBD1 identical over 8 bases. The CDR3 is made up of 14 amino acids. The V segment lost 2 bases and the J segment 12 bases; nucleotides outside the gene matches: 8. Germline V lookup: CDR1 MNHNY, CDR2 SVGAGI (reference sequence). The CDR3, as DNA: TGTGCCAGCAGTTACGCAGGGGGCTGGACGGAACTGTTTTTT. Amino acids: CASSYAGGWTELFF.

The rearrangement joins TRBV6-5 to TRBJ2-2; TRBD1 might be the D (5 bases). Germline V lookup: CDR1 MNHEY, CDR2 SVGAGI. The CDR3 spans 13 residues. V was cut by 6 bases and J by 6 bases, with 11 bases left in between. The CDR3 reads CASRAGQAGELFF. The CDR3 DNA follows: TGTGCCAGCAGGGCAGGGCAAGCCGGGGAGCTGTTTTTT.

This chain uses TRBV12-3 or TRBV12-4 with TRBJ1-1; D call uncertain. Trimming took off 3 bases at V and 10 bases at J, with 15 bases between the two ends. The CDR3 extends over 13 amino acids. In DNA form, the CDR3 reads TGTGCCAGCAGTTTTCGGGGAGTTAATTCAGCTTTCTTT. As protein: CASSFRGVNSAFF.